One sample yielded the 14 T cell receptor beta chains listed below, sequenced in a study of ipilimumab plus nivolumab after autologous stem cell transplantation (dated by TCRdb to 2020 to 2022). Libraries were made using the immunoSEQ multiplex PCR assay. Not all clones reach the TCRdb copy of this immuneACCESS table, which keeps in-frame sequences only. Checked studies attribute under half of the gap to unresolved V genes and leave the rest unexplained. Present in this sample are approximately 670 clones, 74% of which were seen just once. Around half of the sample belongs to the ten largest clones. The sequencing used PBMCs, collected in a trial of ipilimumab plus nivolumab as post-transplant consolidation. All receptors derive from a male donor with diffuse large B-cell lymphoma.

The chain uses TRBV28 and TRBJ1-4, with D perhaps TRBD1 (6 bases). The CDR3 has 14 amino acids. The V gene's germline CDR1 is MDHEN and CDR2 SYDVKM. V lost 3 bases, J lost 8 bases, and 13 bases lay in between. CDR3 amino acids: CASSFLDSKEKLFF. For the CDR3, the DNA is TGTGCCAGCAGTTTTTTGGACAGTAAGGAAAAACTGTTTTTT. Supplemented by reference TRBV28 and TRBJ1-4, the full variable domain reads DVKVTQSSRYLVKRTGEKVFLECVQDMDHENMFWYRQDPGLGLRLIYFSYDVKMKEKGDIPEGYSVSREKKERFSLILESASTNQTSMYLCASSFLDSKEKLFFGSGTQLSVL.

For the CDR3, the DNA is TGTGCCAGCAGCGAAGGACTGACCTTTTATGGCTACACCTTC. This translates into CASSEGLTFYGYTF. V and J are TRBV4-2 and TRBJ1-2; D is undetermined. The CDR3 has 14 amino acids. Germline V gene sequence: CDR1 LGHNA, CDR2 YNFKEQ. V lost 5 bases and J 5 bases, leaving 15 bases between the germline ends.

The CDR3 reads CASRLRDIGRPQHF. The CDR3 nucleotides are TGTGCCAGCAGACTACGGGACATCGGGAGGCCCCAGCATTTT. V gene TRBV6-6 combines with J gene TRBJ1-5, with D tentatively TRBD1 (6 bases). This CDR3 is 14 amino acids long. Germline loops: CDR1 MNHNY, CDR2 SVGAGI (reference sequence). V shed 6 bases and J shed 9 bases, with 18 bases lying between them.

This clone was picked up one time. The CDR3 sequence is CSVRDSYNQPQHF. The CDR3 DNA sequence: TGCAGCGTGAGGGACAGTTACAATCAGCCCCAGCATTTT. The chain joins TRBV29-1 to TRBJ1-5; 7 bases map to TRBD1. The length of the CDR3 is 13 residues. Germline lookup yields CDR1 SQVTM and CDR2 ANQGSEA. J lost 3 bases, V lost 6 bases, and 5 bases had no gene match.

This chain uses TRBV9 with TRBJ1-6, with no clear D. Germline V gives CDR1 SGDLS, CDR2 YYNGEE. V gave up 0 bases and J gave up 0 bases, with 10 bases separating them. CDR3 length equals 17 residues. The CDR3 here is CASSVEAVSSYNSPLHF. CDR3 sequence (DNA): TGTGCCAGCAGCGTAGAGGCGGTTAGCTCCTATAATTCACCCCTCCACTTT.

The chain joins TRBV4-1 to TRBJ2-7; weak D call: TRBD2 (5 bases). Trimming took off 1 base at V and 2 bases at J, with 18 bases between the two ends. The length of the CDR3 is 17 residues. In germline, CDR1 is MGHRA, CDR2 YSYEKL. The CDR3 spells CASSQGGWTERTYEQYF. The DNA of the CDR3 is TGCGCCAGCAGCCAAGGTGGGTGGACTGAACGAACCTACGAGCAGTACTTC.

The chain recombines TRBV2 with TRBJ2-7; perhaps D is TRBD1 or TRBD2 (5 bases each). The CDR3 totals 15 residues. Trimming shortened V by 6 bases and J by 5 bases, and 20 bases separated the two germline ends. The germline V gene has CDR1 SNHLY and CDR2 FYNNEI. The CDR3 coding sequence is TGTGCCAGCAGCTTAGGTCGGGGACCATGGGACGAGCAGTACTTC. It yields the protein CASSLGRGPWDEQYF.

This clone was found once. V usage is TRBV6-4 and J usage is TRBJ2-7; 7 bases fit TRBD2. V lost 6 bases, J lost 6 bases, and 17 bases stayed unmatched. This CDR3 has 16 amino acids. Germline V gives CDR1 MRHNA, CDR2 SNTAGT. The CDR3 DNA follows: TGTGCCAGCAGCTTGGGGGACTACCGGGGGATCGTCGAGCAGTACTTC. Translated, it gives CASSLGDYRGIVEQYF.

This clone has just a few counts. The chain uses TRBV7-9 and TRBJ1-6, with D hard to call. V was shortened by 6 bases and J by 8 bases, with 14 bases between the two germline ends. CDR1 and CDR2 from the germline V gene are SEHNR and FQNEAQ (reference sequence). This CDR3 spans 14 amino acids. The CDR3 nucleotides read TGTGCCAGCAGGATAGAGACGTTGGATTCACCCCTCCACTTT. This encodes CASRIETLDSPLHF.

The CDR3 DNA sequence: TGCGCCAGCAGCTTGGTTCGGACAGACACAGATACGCAGTATTTT. Its protein is CASSLVRTDTDTQYF. The gene calls are TRBV5-1 and TRBJ2-3; D may be TRBD1 (6 bases). V dropped 0 bases and J dropped 2 bases, with 10 bases sitting between them. Germline V gene lookup returns CDR1 SGHRS and CDR2 YFSETQ. This CDR3 is 15 amino acids long.

This clone has just one count. This sequence joins TRBV7-6 and TRBJ2-5, with TRBD1 matching over 7 bases. V shed 0 bases and J 0 bases; nucleotides not matched to a gene: 7. This CDR3 region has 17 residues. CDR1 SGHVS and CDR2 FNYEAQ come from the germline V gene. The CDR3 is CASSLATGTEYQETQYF. The CDR3 region has the DNA TGTGCCAGCAGCTTAGCTACCGGGACAGAGTACCAAGAGACCCAGTACTTC.

The chain recombines TRBV13 with TRBJ1-1, with D maybe TRBD1 (6 bases). V was shortened by 9 bases and J by 1 base, with 15 bases between the two germline ends. The CDR3 sequence is 14 residues long. CDR1 is PRHDT and CDR2 is FYEKMQ in the germline V gene (reference sequence). The CDR3 protein is CASLRGAWNTEAFF. In DNA, the CDR3 is TGTGCCAGTCTTAGGGGGGCTTGGAACACTGAAGCTTTCTTT.

This clone is classed as large (0.1 to 1%). This sequence joins TRBV7-9 and TRBJ2-1, with TRBD2 matching 10 bases. In germline, CDR1 is SEHNR, CDR2 FQNEAQ (reference sequence). The CDR3 contains 17 residues. Trimming cost V 2 bases and J 5 bases; bases outside gene matches: 9. The CDR3 loop reads CASSLTTAGGPHNEQFF. In DNA form, the CDR3 reads TGTGCCAGCAGCTTAACTACAGCGGGGGGGCCCCACAATGAGCAGTTCTTC.

CDR3 sequence reads: CASSSLGWVQETQYF. The CDR3 bases are TGTGCCAGCAGCTCCCTGGGGTGGGTCCAAGAGACCCAGTACTTC. The J gene is TRBJ2-5, the V gene TRBV7-2; no reliable D call. Between the trimmed V and J ends, which lost 4 bases and 1 base, there was a span of 13 bases. Germline values: CDR1 SGHTA, CDR2 FQGNSA. The CDR3 is made up of 15 amino acids.